Following are 3 T cell receptor beta chains from one sample sequenced in a study of blood T cell repertoires in COVID-19 (dated by TCRdb to 2020 to 2022). The library was produced with the immunoSEQ multiplex PCR assay. TCRdb provides this immuneACCESS table in a form limited to in-frame rearrangements. Some clones are lacking; in checked studies, under half of them reflect an unresolved V gene, and why the rest are absent is not known. This sample gives around 20,000 clones in total; approximately 88% of them show up just once. 5% to 7.5% of the sample belongs to the ten largest clones. The sequenced sample was peripheral blood. These receptors all stem from a human donor in a cohort sampled during active COVID-19.

The V and J genes are TRBV5-4 and TRBJ1-4; 7 bases align to TRBD1. The CDR3 consists of 13 residues. Trimming removed 4 bases from V and 8 bases from J; junction bases left unmatched: 5. Germline assignment: CDR1 SGHNT and CDR2 YYREEE (reference sequence). The CDR3 DNA reads TGTGCCAGCAGCCCGGGACAGCAAGAAAAACTGTTTTTT. Translation gives CASSPGQQEKLFF.

This clone was picked up a small number of times. V gene TRBV28 combines with J gene TRBJ1-5; 7 nucleotides align to TRBD1. This CDR3 region has 14 residues. Germline assignment: CDR1 MDHEN and CDR2 SYDVKM. V shed 7 bases and J 3 bases; nucleotides not matched to a gene: 6. The CDR3 loop is CASTPDRTNQPQHF. The CDR3 DNA is TGTGCCAGCACCCCGGACAGGACCAATCAGCCCCAGCATTTT.

The gene calls are TRBV4-2 and TRBJ2-7; 9 bases are a match to TRBD2. After removal of 2 bases from V and 5 bases from J, the junction contained 10 bases not matched to a gene. The CDR3 has 16 amino acids. Germline assignment: CDR1 LGHNA and CDR2 YNFKEQ. The CDR3 bases are TGTGCCAGCAGCCAAAGGGCAGCGGGAGGAGGGGACGAGCAGTACTTC. It yields the protein CASSQRAAGGGDEQYF.